The TCR beta chain under discussion was sequenced for a study of blood T cell repertoires in COVID-19. Study summary: T cells, B-cell-depleted T cells, or PBMCs provided the cDNA or gDNA that served as material.

Original processing notes: Reference gene primers were amplified, and this amplification served to estimate nucleated cell counts. The data were produced by immunoSEQ multiplex PCR, yet TCRdb's version contains in-frame clones alone and is incomplete. The V and J calls and clone size are taken from that table; D and trimming were inferred from the DNA. The sample lists about 52,000 clones; over 75% were seen once. This CDR3 spans 11 amino acids. Germline V lookup: CDR1 KGHSH, CDR2 LQKENI. The V end was cut by 5 bases, the J end by 3 bases, with 4 bases between. Seattle researchers signed up patients amid active infection and tracked them longitudinally.

Material for sequencing was peripheral blood. The receptor's source is an elderly man with COVID-19, enrolled during active disease. This chain links TRBV18 with TRBJ1-2; D uncertain. CDR3 amino acids: CASSTDYGYTF. The CDR3 DNA reads TGTGCCAGCTCAACAGACTATGGCTACACCTTC. Filled out from reference TRBV18 and TRBJ1-2, the complete variable domain reads NAGVMQNPRHLVRRRGQEARLRCSPMKGHSHVYWYRQLPEEGLKFMVYLQKENIIDESGMPKERFSAEFPKEGPSILRIQQVVRGDSAAYFCASSTDYGYTFGSGTRLTVV.